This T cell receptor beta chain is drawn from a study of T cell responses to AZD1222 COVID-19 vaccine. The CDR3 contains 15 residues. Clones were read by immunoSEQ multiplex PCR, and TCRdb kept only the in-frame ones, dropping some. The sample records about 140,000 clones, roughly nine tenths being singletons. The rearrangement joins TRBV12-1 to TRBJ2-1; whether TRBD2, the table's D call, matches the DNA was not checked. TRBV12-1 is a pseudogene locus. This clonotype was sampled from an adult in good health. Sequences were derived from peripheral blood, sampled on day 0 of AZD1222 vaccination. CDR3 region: CAIPPAGGSGNEQFF. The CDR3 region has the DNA TGTGCCATCCCCCCAGCGGGAGGATCGGGCAATGAGCAGTTCTTC.